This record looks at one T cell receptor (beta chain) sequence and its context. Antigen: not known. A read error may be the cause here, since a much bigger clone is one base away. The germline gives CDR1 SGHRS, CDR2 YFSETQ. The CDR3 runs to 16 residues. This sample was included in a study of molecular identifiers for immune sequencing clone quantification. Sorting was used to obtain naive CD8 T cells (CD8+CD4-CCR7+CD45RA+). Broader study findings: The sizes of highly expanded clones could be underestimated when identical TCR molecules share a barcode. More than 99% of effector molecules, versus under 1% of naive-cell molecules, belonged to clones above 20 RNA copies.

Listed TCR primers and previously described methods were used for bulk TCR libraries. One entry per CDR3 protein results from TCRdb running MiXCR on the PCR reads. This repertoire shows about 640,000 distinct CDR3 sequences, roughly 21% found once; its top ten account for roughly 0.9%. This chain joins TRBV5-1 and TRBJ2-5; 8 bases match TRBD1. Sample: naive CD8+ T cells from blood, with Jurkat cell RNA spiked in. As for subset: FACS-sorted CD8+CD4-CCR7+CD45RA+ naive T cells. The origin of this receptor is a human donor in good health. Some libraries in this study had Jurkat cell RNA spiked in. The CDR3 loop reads CAGSPGTGPYQETQYF. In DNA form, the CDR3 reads TGCGCCGGCAGCCCAGGGACAGGACCGTACCAAGAGACCCAGTACTTC.